This is a list of T cell receptor beta chains from one sample in a study of blood T cells in healthy people across ages. TCRdb analysed the 5' RACE reads with MiXCR anew, one entry per CDR3 protein. The sample shows about a million distinct CDR3 sequences, around 49% of them seen only once. Sequenced: blood. The receptors here all came from a man aged 25-40 years in good health. The CDR3 runs from the conserved cysteine through the conserved F or W. Each record gives: CDR3 protein, CDR3 DNA, D gene, V gene, clone size, J gene. The D gene is left open where the match is weak. Clone sizes are given selectively: once, few, many, or a class where the clone is expanded.

CDR3aa: CASSLPGASIYEQYF
CDR3nt: TGTGCCAGCAGCCTCCCCGGGGCTAGTATCTACGAGCAGTACTTC
d_gene: -
v_gene: TRBV11-2
abundance: few
j_gene: TRBJ2-7

CDR3aa: CASSKDPTRSYNEQFF
CDR3nt: TGTGCCAGCAGCAAAGACCCCACCCGCTCCTACAATGAGCAGTTCTTC
d_gene: -
v_gene: TRBV21-1
abundance: -
j_gene: TRBJ2-1

CDR3aa: CASSLRVGGAPDTQYF
CDR3nt: TGTGCCAGCAGCTTAAGGGTCGGGGGGGCCCCAGATACGCAGTATTTT
d_gene: TRBD2
v_gene: TRBV11-2
abundance: many
j_gene: TRBJ2-3

CDR3aa: CASSPAGTLAKNIQYF
CDR3nt: TGTGCCAGCAGCCCCGCCGGGACCTTAGCCAAAAACATTCAGTACTTC
d_gene: -
v_gene: TRBV5-6
abundance: -
j_gene: TRBJ2-4

CDR3aa: CASTRWSSYNEQFF
CDR3nt: TGTGCCAGCACAAGATGGAGCTCCTACAATGAGCAGTTCTTC
d_gene: -
v_gene: TRBV5-6
abundance: -
j_gene: TRBJ2-1

CDR3aa: CASSYSRLAGGDDTQYF
CDR3nt: TGTGCCAGCAGTTACTCCCGGCTAGCGGGGGGAGATGATACGCAGTATTTT
d_gene: TRBD2
v_gene: TRBV6-5
abundance: -
j_gene: TRBJ2-3

CDR3aa: CASSQAGVSTDTQYF
CDR3nt: TGTGCCAGCAGCCAAGCCGGGGTTTCCACAGATACGCAGTATTTT
d_gene: -
v_gene: TRBV3-1
abundance: -
j_gene: TRBJ2-3

CDR3aa: CASSLATGGSETQYF
CDR3nt: TGTGCCAGCAGCTTAGCGACAGGGGGCAGTGAGACCCAGTACTTC
d_gene: TRBD1
v_gene: TRBV7-9
abundance: -
j_gene: TRBJ2-5

CDR3aa: CASANAGGGETQYF
CDR3nt: TGTGCTAGTGCCAATGCGGGGGGCGGAGAGACCCAGTACTTC
d_gene: TRBD2
v_gene: TRBV12-5
abundance: many
j_gene: TRBJ2-5

CDR3aa: CSVRRGNEQFF
CDR3nt: TGCAGCGTTAGGCGGGGGAATGAGCAGTTCTTC
d_gene: TRBD2
v_gene: TRBV29-1
abundance: few
j_gene: TRBJ2-1

CDR3aa: CASSQGHSSYEQFF
CDR3nt: TGCGCCAGCAGCCAAGGACATAGCTCCTACGAGCAGTTCTTC
d_gene: -
v_gene: TRBV4-1
abundance: -
j_gene: TRBJ2-1

CDR3aa: CASNGQGRSNEQFF
CDR3nt: TGCGCCAGCAACGGACAGGGTAGAAGCAATGAGCAGTTCTTC
d_gene: TRBD1
v_gene: TRBV5-1
abundance: -
j_gene: TRBJ2-1

CDR3aa: CASSLPTGGEDNEQFF
CDR3nt: TGCGCCAGCAGCCTCCCGACAGGGGGCGAGGACAATGAGCAGTTCTTC
d_gene: TRBD1
v_gene: TRBV4-1
abundance: -
j_gene: TRBJ2-1

CDR3aa: CASSQDISAGSNEQYF
CDR3nt: TGTGCCAGCAGCCAAGATATTTCAGCGGGGAGCAATGAGCAGTACTTC
d_gene: TRBD2
v_gene: TRBV3-1
abundance: -
j_gene: TRBJ2-7

CDR3aa: CASSLGGQKDTQYF
CDR3nt: TGCGCCAGCAGCCTGGGGGGACAGAAAGATACGCAGTATTTT
d_gene: -
v_gene: TRBV5-1
abundance: -
j_gene: TRBJ2-3

CDR3aa: CASRLAGDNEQFF
CDR3nt: TGTGCCAGTAGACTAGCGGGGGATAATGAGCAGTTCTTC
d_gene: TRBD2
v_gene: TRBV19
abundance: -
j_gene: TRBJ2-1

CDR3aa: CASSPPGAGRPGGANVLTF
CDR3nt: TGTGCCAGCAGTCCCCCCGGGGCAGGGCGTCCTGGGGGGGCCAACGTCCTGACTTTC
d_gene: -
v_gene: TRBV12-3/TRBV12-4
abundance: -
j_gene: TRBJ2-6

CDR3aa: CASSSLTGDNEQYF
CDR3nt: TGTGCCAGCAGTTCGCTGACAGGGGACAACGAGCAGTACTTC
d_gene: TRBD1
v_gene: TRBV6-5
abundance: -
j_gene: TRBJ2-7

CDR3aa: CASTSTTKNGYTF
CDR3nt: TGTGCCAGCACCTCGACGACGAAAAATGGCTACACCTTC
d_gene: -
v_gene: TRBV6-2/TRBV6-3
abundance: -
j_gene: TRBJ1-2

CDR3aa: CASSLVPGRNYGYTF
CDR3nt: TGTGCCAGCAGCTTAGTCCCAGGGAGGAACTATGGCTACACCTTC
d_gene: -
v_gene: TRBV7-9
abundance: -
j_gene: TRBJ1-2

CDR3aa: CASSRPNGTPREQFF
CDR3nt: TGTGCCAGCAGCCGTCCTAACGGGACCCCTCGGGAGCAGTTCTTC
d_gene: -
v_gene: TRBV7-2
abundance: -
j_gene: TRBJ2-1

CDR3aa: CASRPLGRQNTGELFF
CDR3nt: TGTGCCAGCAGACCGCTCGGACGACAGAACACCGGGGAGCTGTTTTTT
d_gene: -
v_gene: TRBV12-3/TRBV12-4
abundance: -
j_gene: TRBJ2-2

CDR3aa: CASSQTTGGSKYEQYF
CDR3nt: TGTGCCAGCAGCCAAACGACAGGGGGCTCCAAATACGAGCAGTACTTC
d_gene: TRBD1
v_gene: TRBV11-2
abundance: few
j_gene: TRBJ2-7

CDR3aa: CASSFVAGGEAYGYTF
CDR3nt: TGTGCCAGCAGTTTTGTCGCAGGGGGTGAGGCCTATGGCTACACCTTC
d_gene: TRBD1
v_gene: TRBV28
abundance: -
j_gene: TRBJ1-2

CDR3aa: CASGVSFNTEAFF
CDR3nt: TGTGCCAGCGGTGTCAGTTTTAACACTGAAGCTTTCTTT
d_gene: -
v_gene: TRBV6-4
abundance: -
j_gene: TRBJ1-1

CDR3aa: CSVHRGNTGELFF
CDR3nt: TGCAGCGTTCACAGGGGGAACACCGGGGAGCTGTTTTTT
d_gene: TRBD1
v_gene: TRBV29-1
abundance: many
j_gene: TRBJ2-2

CDR3aa: CASSPRLSETQYF
CDR3nt: TGTGCCAGCAGCCCAAGATTGTCTGAGACCCAGTACTTC
d_gene: -
v_gene: TRBV7-9
abundance: few
j_gene: TRBJ2-5

CDR3aa: CAISVQGGGETQYF
CDR3nt: TGTGCCATCAGTGTCCAGGGTGGCGGAGAGACCCAGTACTTC
d_gene: -
v_gene: TRBV10-3
abundance: few
j_gene: TRBJ2-5

CDR3aa: CASSLDWGSSYEQYF
CDR3nt: TGTGCCAGCAGCTTAGACTGGGGGTCTTCCTACGAGCAGTACTTC
d_gene: -
v_gene: TRBV7-9
abundance: few
j_gene: TRBJ2-7

CDR3aa: CASSLSGQDQPQHF
CDR3nt: TGTGCCAGCAGCTTATCAGGTCAGGATCAGCCCCAGCATTTT
d_gene: -
v_gene: TRBV7-2
abundance: few
j_gene: TRBJ1-5

CDR3aa: CASNPGQRNEQFF
CDR3nt: TGTGCCAGCAACCCGGGACAGCGCAATGAGCAGTTCTTC
d_gene: TRBD1
v_gene: TRBV28
abundance: -
j_gene: TRBJ2-1

CDR3aa: CASSPGPNWEETQYF
CDR3nt: TGCGCCAGCAGCCCCGGTCCCAATTGGGAAGAGACCCAGTACTTC
d_gene: -
v_gene: TRBV4-3
abundance: many
j_gene: TRBJ2-5

CDR3aa: CASSVVNSGSYEQFF
CDR3nt: TGTGCCAGCAGCGTAGTGAATAGCGGGAGCTATGAGCAGTTCTTC
d_gene: TRBD2
v_gene: TRBV9
abundance: -
j_gene: TRBJ2-1

CDR3aa: CSVVPRLQNYGYTF
CDR3nt: TGCAGCGTTGTCCCCAGGCTCCAAAACTATGGCTACACCTTC
d_gene: -
v_gene: TRBV29-1
abundance: many
j_gene: TRBJ1-2

CDR3aa: CASSPQRVEDQPQHF
CDR3nt: TGTGCCAGCTCACCGCAGAGGGTGGAGGATCAGCCCCAGCATTTT
d_gene: -
v_gene: TRBV18
abundance: many
j_gene: TRBJ1-5

CDR3aa: CASTLGQGGETQYF
CDR3nt: TGTGCCAGCACCCTGGGACAGGGAGGAGAGACCCAGTACTTC
d_gene: TRBD1
v_gene: TRBV12-3/TRBV12-4
abundance: -
j_gene: TRBJ2-5

CDR3aa: CSATRTGTDTQYF
CDR3nt: TGCAGTGCTACCCGGACAGGCACAGATACGCAGTATTTT
d_gene: -
v_gene: TRBV20-1
abundance: -
j_gene: TRBJ2-3

CDR3aa: CASSWTGRSYEQYF
CDR3nt: TGTGCCAGCAGTTGGACAGGGCGATCCTACGAGCAGTACTTC
d_gene: TRBD1
v_gene: TRBV27
abundance: -
j_gene: TRBJ2-7

CDR3aa: CASSSGAVSYEQYF
CDR3nt: TGTGCCAGCAGCTCCGGGGCAGTCTCCTACGAGCAGTACTTC
d_gene: -
v_gene: TRBV7-9
abundance: -
j_gene: TRBJ2-7

CDR3aa: CASSQLMEQYF
CDR3nt: TGTGCCAGCAGCCAACTGATGGAGCAGTACTTC
d_gene: -
v_gene: TRBV3-1
abundance: -
j_gene: TRBJ2-7

CDR3aa: CASSPTGRVAYEQYF
CDR3nt: TGTGCCAGCAGTCCGACGGGCAGGGTGGCCTACGAGCAGTACTTC
d_gene: -
v_gene: TRBV27
abundance: -
j_gene: TRBJ2-7

CDR3aa: CASSLGSGLGNQPQHF
CDR3nt: TGTGCCAGCAGCTTAGGTTCGGGGTTGGGCAATCAGCCCCAGCATTTT
d_gene: -
v_gene: TRBV7-9
abundance: -
j_gene: TRBJ1-5

CDR3aa: CSAGDYKAAFF
CDR3nt: TGCAGTGCGGGGGACTATAAGGCGGCTTTCTTT
d_gene: -
v_gene: TRBV20-1
abundance: few
j_gene: TRBJ1-1

CDR3aa: CASSQSGALYNEQFF
CDR3nt: TGTGCCAGCAGCCAGTCGGGGGCCCTTTACAATGAGCAGTTCTTC
d_gene: -
v_gene: TRBV21-1
abundance: -
j_gene: TRBJ2-1

CDR3aa: CSARDRRVYEQYF
CDR3nt: TGCAGTGCTAGAGATCGGAGGGTCTACGAGCAGTACTTC
d_gene: -
v_gene: TRBV20-1
abundance: -
j_gene: TRBJ2-7

CDR3aa: CASSLGDFILRADTQYF
CDR3nt: TGTGCCAGCAGCTTAGGGGACTTCATTCTTCGGGCAGATACGCAGTATTTT
d_gene: -
v_gene: TRBV7-9
abundance: -
j_gene: TRBJ2-3

CDR3aa: CASSLGLASSYEQYF
CDR3nt: TGTGCCAGCAGCTTAGGACTAGCAAGCTCCTACGAGCAGTACTTC
d_gene: TRBD2
v_gene: TRBV7-2
abundance: -
j_gene: TRBJ2-7

CDR3aa: CASSLGTLSVGELFF
CDR3nt: TGTGCCAGCAGTTTGGGGACTCTCTCGGTGGGGGAGCTGTTTTTT
d_gene: -
v_gene: TRBV27
abundance: -
j_gene: TRBJ2-2

CDR3aa: CSARDKMGGQPQHF
CDR3nt: TGCAGTGCTAGAGATAAGATGGGGGGCCAGCCCCAGCATTTT
d_gene: -
v_gene: TRBV20-1
abundance: -
j_gene: TRBJ1-5

CDR3aa: CSVEGIQGQSYEQYF
CDR3nt: TGCAGCGTCGAAGGGATCCAGGGCCAGTCCTACGAGCAGTACTTC
d_gene: -
v_gene: TRBV29-1
abundance: few
j_gene: TRBJ2-7

CDR3aa: CSAVLRTNTEAFF
CDR3nt: TGCAGTGCTGTCCTAAGAACCAACACTGAAGCTTTCTTT
d_gene: -
v_gene: TRBV20-1
abundance: -
j_gene: TRBJ1-1

CDR3aa: CASSLGSRTQYF
CDR3nt: TGTGCCAGCAGCTTAGGTAGCCGAACCCAGTACTTC
d_gene: -
v_gene: TRBV7-2
abundance: few
j_gene: TRBJ2-5

CDR3aa: CSAKGLAGVGYTDTQYF
CDR3nt: TGCAGCGCCAAAGGACTAGCGGGAGTAGGGTACACAGACACGCAGTATTTT
d_gene: TRBD2
v_gene: TRBV29-1
abundance: -
j_gene: TRBJ2-3